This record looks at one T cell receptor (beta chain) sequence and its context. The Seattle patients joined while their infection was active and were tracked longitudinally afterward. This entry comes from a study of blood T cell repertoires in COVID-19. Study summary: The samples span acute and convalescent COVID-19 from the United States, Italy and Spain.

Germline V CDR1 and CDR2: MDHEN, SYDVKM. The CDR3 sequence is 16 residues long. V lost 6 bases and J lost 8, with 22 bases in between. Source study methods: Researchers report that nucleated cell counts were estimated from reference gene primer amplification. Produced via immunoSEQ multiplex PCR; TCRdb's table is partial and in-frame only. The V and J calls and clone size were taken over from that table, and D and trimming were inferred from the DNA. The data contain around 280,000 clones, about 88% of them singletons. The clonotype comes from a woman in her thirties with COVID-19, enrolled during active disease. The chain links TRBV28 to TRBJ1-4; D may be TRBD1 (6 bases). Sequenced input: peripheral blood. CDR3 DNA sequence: TGTGCCAGCAGCTCGCGGACAGAGTCCCAACTAGAAAAACTGTTTTTT. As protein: CASSSRTESQLEKLFF.